This entry is about one T cell receptor beta chain. This sample is part of a study of blood T cell repertoires in COVID-19. Turning to the study itself: The United States, Italy and Spain were the sources of the acute and convalescent COVID-19 samples. PBMCs, B-cell-depleted T cells, or T cells were the source of the cDNA or gDNA that made up the material.

CDR1 MNHEY and CDR2 SVGAGI come from the germline V gene. The CDR3 spans 15 residues. Trimming removed 5 bases at V and 8 bases at J, with 21 bases between. The study assigned cohorts using participant-reported clinical history. Source study methods: Counts of nucleated cells, estimated from reference gene primer amplification, were obtained. Generated by immunoSEQ multiplex PCR, the TCRdb table keeps only in-frame clones and is missing some. V and J calls and clone size are copied from that table; D and trimming were computed from the DNA. The table shows 180,000 or so clones, with about 90% occurring only once.

The rearrangement links TRBV6-5 to TRBJ1-2, with D unclear. The sequenced material came from PBMCs or T cells enriched from blood (not recorded which). The receptor was isolated from a human donor with acute COVID-19. The donor label of this sample is uncertain. The CDR3 bases are TGTGCCAGCAGTCGGACTCGACCCGAGTCGTCGGGCTACACCTTC. This codes for CASSRTRPESSGYTF.